Listed below are T cell receptor beta chains from one sample, sequenced in a study of immune evolution from preneoplasia to lung adenocarcinoma. Libraries were prepared by immunoSEQ multiplex PCR; TCRdb keeps only in-frame clonotypes and omits some of them. The top ten clones hold under 9% of a sample with about 6,000 clones, around 78% of them seen once. Sequenced: FFPE lung adenocarcinoma in situ tissue. All receptors come from a donor at least 70 years old with lung adenocarcinoma. CDR3s leave out the opening cysteine and the closing phenylalanine or tryptophan.

v_call,j_call,cdr3_aa
TRBV6-4,TRBJ2-1,ASSGDRGDNEQF
TRBV7-9,TRBJ1-1,ASSLGQGRAAF
TRBV5-4,TRBJ2-5,ASSRGGRQETQY
TRBV6-5,TRBJ1-5,ASSSGGRQPQH
TRBV19,TRBJ1-3,ASSITSSGNTIY
TRBV11-2,TRBJ1-2,ASSREGAGGYT
TRBV4-2,TRBJ2-4,ASSASLAVTQY
TRBV18,TRBJ2-5,ASSPGEAETQY
TRBV5-8,TRBJ1-2,ASSFPGEYGYT
TRBV6-4,TRBJ2-2,ASTHGGANTGELF
TRBV28,TRBJ1-1,ASSILGKVDTEAF
TRBV6-5,TRBJ1-2,ASSLGRNYGYT
TRBV7-9,TRBJ2-1,ASSKGLAGVYEQF
TRBV10-1,TRBJ2-7,ASSRTGAYEQY
TRBV11-2,TRBJ2-1,ASSFPNEQF
TRBV5-8,TRBJ2-1,ASSLRQLYNEQF
TRBV10-3,TRBJ1-6,AISDLQNSPLH
TRBV28,TRBJ1-5,ASSSPRDGNQPQH
TRBV7-9,TRBJ2-7,ASSPRTSGTYEQY
TRBV7-9,TRBJ2-3,ASSHRGRDSDTQY
TRBV7-9,TRBJ2-1,ASSFAAWNEQF
TRBV18,TRBJ1-1,AGLAGGHPNEAF
TRBV10-3,TRBJ1-5,AISFDRDQPQH
TRBV15,TRBJ2-7,ATSRDAVAGYEQY
TRBV29-1,TRBJ2-3,SFSRDSSTDTQY
TRBV5-1,TRBJ2-7,ASSKGQGAYEQY
TRBV9,TRBJ2-3,ASSGSSGTDTQY
TRBV7-3,TRBJ1-1,ASSFDKNTEAF
TRBV6-1,TRBJ1-5,ASSDWQGGQPQH
TRBV7-3,TRBJ2-3,ASSSDWLGGTDTQY
TRBV2,TRBJ2-1,ASREGQGNNEQF
TRBV19,TRBJ2-1,ASSYTGGSYNEQF
TRBV11-3,TRBJ2-7,ASSRRVGEQY
TRBV18,TRBJ1-2,ASSPEGHGYT
TRBV6-1,TRBJ1-5,ASSERTSRQPQH
TRBV29-1,TRBJ2-1,SAVSGGPDVGQF
TRBV5-1,TRBJ1-2,ASSRGYGYT
TRBV5-5,TRBJ1-5,ASSIDPYQPQH
TRBV29-1,TRBJ2-3,SVEGVTDAQY
TRBV5-4,TRBJ2-3,ASSPVEAPGPTDTQY
TRBV4-1,TRBJ2-1,ASSPRERGHNEQF
TRBV7-6,TRBJ2-7,ASSLRKSYEQY
TRBV10-3,TRBJ1-2,AISPDSEDGYT
TRBV15,TRBJ2-1,ATSSDREGGDEQF
TRBV5-1,TRBJ2-7,ASSLGGGLYEQY
TRBV6-5,TRBJ2-7,ASSYSGQGYYEQY
TRBV29-1,TRBJ2-5,SVREKTQY
TRBV28,TRBJ2-1,ASTRDKGKYNEQF
TRBV27,TRBJ2-7,ASSPGQGSDEQY